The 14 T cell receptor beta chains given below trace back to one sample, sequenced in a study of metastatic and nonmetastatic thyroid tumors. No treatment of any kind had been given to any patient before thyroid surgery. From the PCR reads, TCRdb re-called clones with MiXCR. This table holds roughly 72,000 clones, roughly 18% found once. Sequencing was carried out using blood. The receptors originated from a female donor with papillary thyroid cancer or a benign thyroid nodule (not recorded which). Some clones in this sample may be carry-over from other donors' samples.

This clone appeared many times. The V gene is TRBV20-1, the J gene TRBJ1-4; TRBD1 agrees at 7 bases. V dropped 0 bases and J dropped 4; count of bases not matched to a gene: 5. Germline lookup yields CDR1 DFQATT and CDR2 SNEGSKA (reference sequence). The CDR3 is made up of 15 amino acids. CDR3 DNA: TGCAGTGCTAGAGATCGGGGACAGAATAATGAAAAACTGTTTTTT. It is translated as CSARDRGQNNEKLFF.

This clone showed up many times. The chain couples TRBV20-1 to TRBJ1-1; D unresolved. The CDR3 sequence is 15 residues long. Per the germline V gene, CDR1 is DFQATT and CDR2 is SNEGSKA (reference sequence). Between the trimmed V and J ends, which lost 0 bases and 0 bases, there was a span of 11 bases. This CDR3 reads CSARDSRALNTEAFF. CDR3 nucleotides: TGCAGTGCTAGAGATTCCCGGGCCTTGAACACTGAAGCTTTCTTT.

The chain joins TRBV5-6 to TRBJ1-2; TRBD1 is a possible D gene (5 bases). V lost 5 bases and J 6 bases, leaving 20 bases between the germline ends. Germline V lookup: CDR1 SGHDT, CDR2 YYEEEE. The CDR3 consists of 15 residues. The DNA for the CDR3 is TGTGCCAGCAGGGAGTTGGGGGAAGTGAAGGATGGCTACACCTTC. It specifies CASRELGEVKDGYTF.

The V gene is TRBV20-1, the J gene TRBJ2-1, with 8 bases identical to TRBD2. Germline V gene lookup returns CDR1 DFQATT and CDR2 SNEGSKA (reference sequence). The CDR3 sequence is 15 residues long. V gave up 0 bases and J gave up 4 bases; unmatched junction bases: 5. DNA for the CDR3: TGCAGTGCTAGAGATCGGGAGGGGAGTTACAATGAGCAGTTCTTC. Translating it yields CSARDREGSYNEQFF.

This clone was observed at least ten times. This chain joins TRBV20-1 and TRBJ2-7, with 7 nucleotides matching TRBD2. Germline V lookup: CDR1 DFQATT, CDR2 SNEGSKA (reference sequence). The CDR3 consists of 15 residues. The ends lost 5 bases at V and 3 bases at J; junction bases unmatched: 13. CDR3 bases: TGCAGTGCTTTCGTTAGCCGAGCGGGGAACTACGAGCAGTACTTC. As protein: CSAFVSRAGNYEQYF.

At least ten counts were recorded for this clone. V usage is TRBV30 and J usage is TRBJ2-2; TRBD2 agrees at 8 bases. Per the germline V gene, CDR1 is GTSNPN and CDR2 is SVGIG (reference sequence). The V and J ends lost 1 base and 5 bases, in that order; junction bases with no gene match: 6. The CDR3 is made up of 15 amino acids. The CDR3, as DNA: TGTGCCTGGAGTGAAGATGCGGGAGGTACCGGGGAGCTGTTTTTT. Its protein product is CAWSEDAGGTGELFF.

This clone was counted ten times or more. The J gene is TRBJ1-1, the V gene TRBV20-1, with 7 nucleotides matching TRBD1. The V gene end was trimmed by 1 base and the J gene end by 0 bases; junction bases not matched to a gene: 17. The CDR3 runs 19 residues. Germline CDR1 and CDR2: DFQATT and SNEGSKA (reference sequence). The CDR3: CSARGLLTRDSNMNTEAFF. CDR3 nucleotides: TGCAGTGCTAGAGGACTCTTAACCCGGGACAGCAACATGAACACTGAAGCTTTCTTT.

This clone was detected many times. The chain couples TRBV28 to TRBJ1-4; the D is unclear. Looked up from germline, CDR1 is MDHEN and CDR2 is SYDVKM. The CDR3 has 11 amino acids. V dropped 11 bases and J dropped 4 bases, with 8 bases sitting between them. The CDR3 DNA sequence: TGTGCCTCCGGGAATAATGAAAAACTGTTTTTT. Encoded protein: CASGNNEKLFF.

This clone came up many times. CDR3 in amino acids: CASSLNAEVNTEAFF. CDR3 coding DNA: TGTGCCAGCAGCTTAAATGCTGAAGTGAACACTGAAGCTTTCTTT. This chain uses TRBV7-9 with TRBJ1-1; D call uncertain. The CDR3 contains 15 residues. Germline CDR1 SEHNR, CDR2 FQNEAQ (reference sequence). V lost 2 bases to trimming and J lost 0 bases, with 10 bases between them. Variable domain in full (rest from reference TRBV7-9 and TRBJ1-1): DTGVSQNPRHKITKRGQNVTFRCDPISEHNRLYWYRQTLGQGPEFLTYFQNEAQLEKSRLLSDRFSAERPKGSFSTLEIQRTEQGDSAMYLCASSLNAEVNTEAFFGQGTRLTVV.

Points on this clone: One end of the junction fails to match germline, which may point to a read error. In DNA form, the CDR3 reads TGTGCCTGCTCACCAATAGGCGGAGAGAACACTGAAGCTTTCTTT. This codes for CACSPIGGENTEAFF. The V call is TRBV18, the J call TRBJ1-1; D is ambiguous. Germline CDR1 reads KGHSH; CDR2 reads LQKENI. The CDR3 loop spans 15 amino acids.

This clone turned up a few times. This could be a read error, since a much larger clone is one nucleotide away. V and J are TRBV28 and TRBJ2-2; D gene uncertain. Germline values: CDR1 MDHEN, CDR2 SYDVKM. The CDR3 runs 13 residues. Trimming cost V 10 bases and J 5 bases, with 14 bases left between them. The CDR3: CANSLPGTGELFF. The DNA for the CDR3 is TGTGCCAACAGCCTTCCTGGGACCGGGGAGCTGTTTTTT.

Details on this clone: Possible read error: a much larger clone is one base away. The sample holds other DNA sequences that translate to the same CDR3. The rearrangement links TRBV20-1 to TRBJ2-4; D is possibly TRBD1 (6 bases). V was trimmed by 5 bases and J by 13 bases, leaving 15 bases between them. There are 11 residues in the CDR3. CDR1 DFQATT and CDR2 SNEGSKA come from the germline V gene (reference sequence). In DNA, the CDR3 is TGCAGTGCTTACAAGACCGGGACACAGTACTTC. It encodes CSAYKTGTQYF.

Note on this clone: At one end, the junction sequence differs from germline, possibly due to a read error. The CDR3 DNA is TGTGCCAGCAGTGAATTGGCAGGGTCCAGCAATCATCCCCAGCATTTT. Translated, it gives CASSELAGSSNHPQHF. The V call is TRBV6-1, the J call TRBJ1-5; tentative D call: TRBD1 (5 bases). The CDR3 covers 16 residues. Germline V gene data show CDR1 as MNHNS and CDR2 as SASEGT.

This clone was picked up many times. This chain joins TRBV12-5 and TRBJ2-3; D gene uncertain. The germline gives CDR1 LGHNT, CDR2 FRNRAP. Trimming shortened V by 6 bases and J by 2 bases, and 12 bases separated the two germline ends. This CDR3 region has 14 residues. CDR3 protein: CASGLGPNTDTQYF. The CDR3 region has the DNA TGTGCTAGTGGCCTCGGACCCAACACAGATACGCAGTATTTT.